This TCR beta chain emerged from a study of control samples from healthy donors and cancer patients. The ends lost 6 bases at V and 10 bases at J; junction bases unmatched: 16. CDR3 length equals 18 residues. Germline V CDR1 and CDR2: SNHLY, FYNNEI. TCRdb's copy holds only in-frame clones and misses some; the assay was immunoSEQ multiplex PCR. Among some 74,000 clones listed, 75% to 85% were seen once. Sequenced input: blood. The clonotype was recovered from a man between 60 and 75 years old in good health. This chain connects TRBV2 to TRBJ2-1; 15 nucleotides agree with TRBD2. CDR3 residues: CASRRTSGRAPRSREQFF. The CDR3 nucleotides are TGTGCCAGCAGGCGGACTAGCGGGAGGGCCCCCCGTTCGCGGGAGCAGTTCTTC.